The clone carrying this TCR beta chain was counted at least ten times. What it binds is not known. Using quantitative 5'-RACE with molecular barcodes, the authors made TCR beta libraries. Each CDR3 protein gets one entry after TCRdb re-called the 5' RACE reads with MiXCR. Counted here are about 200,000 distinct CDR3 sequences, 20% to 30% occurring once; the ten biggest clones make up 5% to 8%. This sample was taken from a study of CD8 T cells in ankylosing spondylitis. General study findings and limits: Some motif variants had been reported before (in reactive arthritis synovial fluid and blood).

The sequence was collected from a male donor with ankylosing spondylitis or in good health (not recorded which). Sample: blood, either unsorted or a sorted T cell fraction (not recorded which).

This CDR3 is CSAREGGATDTQYF. Here the CDR3 DNA reads TGCAGTGCTAGAGAAGGGGGAGCCACAGATACGCAGTATTTT. The chain has TRBV20-1 and TRBJ2-3; D possibly corresponds to TRBD1 (6 bases). V was shortened by 0 bases and J by 2 bases, with 9 bases between the two germline ends. There are 14 residues in the CDR3. Germline CDR1 DFQATT, CDR2 SNEGSKA (reference sequence).